One and the same sample provided the 14 T cell receptor beta chains below, sequenced in a study of cytomegalovirus exposure and HLA in healthy donors. The PCR was carried out with 60 Vbeta primers and 13 Jbeta primers. The table came from immunoSEQ multiplex PCR; TCRdb's copy has only in-frame clones and leaves some out. The sample shows about 160,000 clones, 84% of them seen only once. The sample consisted of PBMCs. The receptors come from a man aged 50 to 60 in good health and CMV-seropositive.

The V and J genes are TRBV7-8 and TRBJ2-1; 7 bases align to TRBD2. J lost 6 bases, V lost 4 bases, and 6 bases had no gene match. This CDR3 has 14 amino acids. Looked up from germline, CDR1 is SGHVS and CDR2 is FQNEAQ. The DNA of the CDR3 is TGTGCCAGCAGCTCGGCTAGCGGAACCAATGAGCAGTTCTTC. Its protein product is CASSSASGTNEQFF.

Turning to this clone: An end of the junction does not agree with germline; a read error may underlie this. This chain links TRBV5-5 with TRBJ1-2; 7 bases line up with TRBD1. CDR3 size: 13 residues. Germline V gene lookup returns CDR1 SGHKS and CDR2 YYEKEE (reference sequence). CDR3 nucleotides: TGTGCCAGCAGGCCGACAGGGCCCTATGGCTGCACCTTC. It specifies CASRPTGPYGCTF.

The V call is TRBV9, the J call TRBJ2-1, with 7 bases matching TRBD2. Per the germline V gene, CDR1 is SGDLS and CDR2 is YYNGEE. The CDR3 totals 17 residues. Unmatched junction bases numbered 13, after V lost 4 bases and J lost 3 bases. The CDR3 protein is CASSSSGGGSGYNEQFF. In nucleotides, the CDR3 is TGTGCCAGCAGCTCCTCTGGAGGCGGGAGTGGCTACAATGAGCAGTTCTTC.

The CDR3 loop reads CASSPGLNYGYTF. Here the CDR3 DNA reads TGTGCCAGTTCACCGGGACTGAACTATGGCTACACCTTC. The chain combines TRBV19 with TRBJ1-2; possibly TRBD1 for D (5 bases). Germline V gives CDR1 LNHDA, CDR2 SQIVND (reference sequence). CDR3 length: 13 residues. Trimming took off 8 bases at V and 2 bases at J, with 12 bases between the two ends.

Concerning this clone itself: An end of the junction does not agree with germline; a read error may underlie this. The genes are TRBV6-5 and TRBJ1-5; no reliable D call. This CDR3 has 16 residues. Germline CDR1 and CDR2: MNHEY and SVGAGI. The CDR3 bases are TGTGCCGGCAGTTCGAACACCGGGTATAGCAATCAGCCCCAGCATTTT. This encodes CAGSSNTGYSNQPQHF.

The rearrangement uses TRBV5-4 and TRBJ1-1, with a tentative D call TRBD1 (5 bases). The germline gives CDR1 SGHNT, CDR2 YYREEE (reference sequence). Trimming removed 3 bases at V and 8 bases at J, with 11 bases between. The CDR3 sequence is 12 residues long. The CDR3 region is CASSSVRQEAFF. In DNA form, the CDR3 reads TGTGCCAGCAGCTCGGTTCGACAGGAAGCTTTCTTT.

In regard to this clone: The junction differs from germline at one of its ends, possibly a read error. The chain employs TRBV29-1 and TRBJ1-1; 7 bases are shared with TRBD1. Germline lookup yields CDR1 SQVTM and CDR2 ANQGSEA. The CDR3 is 12 residues long. CDR3 protein: CSVEGTALGAFF. CDR3 coding DNA: TGCAGCGTCGAAGGGACAGCACTTGGGGCTTTCTTT.

This rearrangement joins TRBV7-9 to TRBJ1-1; no clear D. Trimming took 3 bases from V and 3 from J, leaving 8 bases between them. The CDR3 is made up of 13 amino acids. Germline V CDR1 and CDR2: SEHNR, FQNEAQ (reference sequence). The CDR3 loop is CASSFGEYTEAFF. The CDR3 DNA reads TGTGCCAGCAGCTTCGGGGAGTACACTGAAGCTTTCTTT. Full variable domain (rest looked up from reference TRBV7-9 and TRBJ1-1): DTGVSQNPRHKITKRGQNVTFRCDPISEHNRLYWYRQTLGQGPEFLTYFQNEAQLEKSRLLSDRFSAERPKGSFSTLEIQRTEQGDSAMYLCASSFGEYTEAFFGQGTRLTVV.

This chain links TRBV29-1 with TRBJ2-7; a weak D match, TRBD2 (5 bases). CDR1 is SQVTM and CDR2 is ANQGSEA in the germline V gene. Trimming cost V 4 bases and J 0 bases, with 19 bases left between them. This CDR3 is built from 16 residues. The DNA of the CDR3 is TGCAGCGTTGTCGCGGAGAGGGAAGTAGACTCCTACGAGCAGTACGTC. This gives the protein CSVVAEREVDSYEQYV.

The DNA of the CDR3 is TGTGCCAGCAGTTACTCGAAGGGCGCGGGCAACACTGAAGCTTTCTTT. It translates to CASSYSKGAGNTEAFF. V usage is TRBV6-5 and J usage is TRBJ1-1; the D is unclear. The CDR3 has 16 amino acids. Germline-derived CDR1 and CDR2 are MNHEY and SVGAGI. Deletions cut 0 bases from V and 2 bases from J, with 13 bases between.

This clone came up a few times. The chain combines TRBV6-1 with TRBJ2-1; TRBD2 is a possible D gene (5 bases). CDR1 and CDR2 from the germline V gene are MNHNS and SASEGT. CDR3 length equals 12 residues. V shed 2 bases and J shed 7 bases, with 6 bases lying between them. The chain's CDR3 is CASSEIANEQFF. DNA of the CDR3: TGTGCCAGCAGTGAAATAGCGAATGAGCAGTTCTTC.

The V and J genes are TRBV9 and TRBJ1-1; D gene unclear. Deletions cut 4 bases from V and 0 bases from J, with 4 bases between. Germline V gene data show CDR1 as SGDLS and CDR2 as YYNGEE. The CDR3 extends over 12 amino acids. CDR3 bases: TGTGCCAGCAGCTCAGTGAACACTGAAGCTTTCTTT. This translates into CASSSVNTEAFF.

This chain links TRBV9 with TRBJ1-2; D ambiguous. The length of the CDR3 is 13 residues. Germline values: CDR1 SGDLS, CDR2 YYNGEE. Trimming pared 1 base from V and 1 base from J, leaving 5 bases between. This CDR3 reads CASSVSGNYGYTF. DNA of the CDR3: TGTGCCAGCAGCGTATCGGGTAACTATGGCTACACCTTC.

This clone was observed a handful of times. The chain employs TRBV19 and TRBJ2-7, with D tentatively TRBD2 (6 bases). V lost 4 bases, J lost 4 bases, and 11 bases lay in between. CDR1 is LNHDA, CDR2 SQIVND, per germline (reference sequence). The CDR3 spans 13 residues. CDR3 in amino acids: CASSKGLTYEQYV. CDR3 nucleotide sequence: TGTGCCAGTAGTAAGGGACTCACATACGAGCAGTACGTC.